These T cell receptor beta chains were read from a single sample in a study of blood T cell repertoires in COVID-19. Sequencing used immunoSEQ multiplex PCR; TCRdb keeps in-frame clones, though not all of them. The repertoire holds 200,000 to 300,000 clones, 84% seen once, with about 9.1% in the top ten. Sequenced sample: peripheral blood. These receptor sequences come from a human donor in a cohort sampled during active COVID-19. Each CDR3 is given with its conserved first and last residue. A D gene is named only where the DNA matches it firmly. The size field is filled for only some rows; it gives once, few, many or a size class.

d_gene: TRBD1
abundance: many
j_gene: TRBJ1-1
v_gene: TRBV7-6
CDR3nt: TGTGCCAGCAGCCCAACCCCAGGGGGCATGAACACTGAAGCTTTCTTT
CDR3aa: CASSPTPGGMNTEAFF

d_gene: NA
abundance: NA
j_gene: TRBJ1-5
v_gene: TRBV5-8
CDR3nt: TGTGCCAGCAGCTTGTTTGGAGGGAGCAATCAGCCCCAGCATTTT
CDR3aa: CASSLFGGSNQPQHF

d_gene: NA
abundance: NA
j_gene: TRBJ2-7
v_gene: TRBV9
CDR3nt: TGTGCCAGCAGCGTTGCGGGGATGGGCAACTACGAGCAGTACTTC
CDR3aa: CASSVAGMGNYEQYF

d_gene: NA
abundance: NA
j_gene: TRBJ2-7
v_gene: TRBV5-5
CDR3nt: TGTGCCAGCAGCTCCATGGGCGGGGCCTTCTACGAGCAGTACTTC
CDR3aa: CASSSMGGAFYEQYF

d_gene: NA
abundance: NA
j_gene: TRBJ2-2
v_gene: TRBV6-2/TRBV6-3
CDR3nt: TGTGCCAGCAGTTCGCGGGGGCTCGGCACCGGGGAGCTGTTTTTT
CDR3aa: CASSSRGLGTGELFF

d_gene: NA
abundance: NA
j_gene: TRBJ2-1
v_gene: TRBV7-2
CDR3nt: TGTGCCAGCAGCTTAGCGTCGTACAATGAGCAGTTCTTC
CDR3aa: CASSLASYNEQFF

d_gene: TRBD1
abundance: NA
j_gene: TRBJ1-2
v_gene: TRBV5-6
CDR3nt: TGTGCCAGCAGCTTGGATGAGGCGACAGGGGAAAGTAACTATGGCTACACCTTC
CDR3aa: CASSLDEATGESNYGYTF

d_gene: NA
abundance: few
j_gene: TRBJ1-6
v_gene: TRBV7-8
CDR3nt: TGTGCCAGCAGCAGAGGGAGGGCGCCCCTCCACTTT
CDR3aa: CASSRGRAPLHF

d_gene: NA
abundance: NA
j_gene: TRBJ2-2
v_gene: TRBV12-3/TRBV12-4
CDR3nt: TGTGCCAGCAGTTGGAACAGCCACGGGGAGCTGTTTTTT
CDR3aa: CASSWNSHGELFF

d_gene: TRBD1
abundance: NA
j_gene: TRBJ2-3
v_gene: TRBV14
CDR3nt: TGTGCCAGCAGAGCGACAGGGGTTCCGACAGATACGCAGTATTTT
CDR3aa: CASRATGVPTDTQYF

d_gene: TRBD1
abundance: NA
j_gene: TRBJ2-5
v_gene: TRBV2
CDR3nt: TGTGCCAGCAGTGGGGACAGCGAGACCCAGTACTTC
CDR3aa: CASSGDSETQYF

d_gene: NA
abundance: NA
j_gene: TRBJ1-1
v_gene: TRBV25-1
CDR3nt: TGTGCCAGCAGTGAAAGGCAGGGCTCACCGAACACTGAAGCTTTCTTT
CDR3aa: CASSERQGSPNTEAFF

d_gene: NA
abundance: NA
j_gene: TRBJ2-1
v_gene: TRBV5-1
CDR3nt: TGCGCCAGCAGCTTGATTTACCAAGCTAATGAGCAGTTCTTC
CDR3aa: CASSLIYQANEQFF

d_gene: TRBD1
abundance: once
j_gene: TRBJ2-7
v_gene: TRBV19
CDR3nt: TGTGCCAGTAGTATGTCGGCAGGGGGCGGCTACGAGCAGTACTTC
CDR3aa: CASSMSAGGGYEQYF

d_gene: NA
abundance: NA
j_gene: TRBJ1-5
v_gene: TRBV5-6
CDR3nt: TGTGCCAGCAGCTTGTTCCAAACAGCCCCACCCCAGCCCCAGCATTTT
CDR3aa: CASSLFQTAPPQPQHF

d_gene: NA
abundance: NA
j_gene: TRBJ1-2
v_gene: TRBV14
CDR3nt: TGTGCCAGCAGCCCCTACGGGATACAGGGTAACTATGGCTACACCTTC
CDR3aa: CASSPYGIQGNYGYTF

d_gene: TRBD1
abundance: NA
j_gene: TRBJ1-2
v_gene: TRBV25-1
CDR3nt: TGTGCCAGCAGTGAATGGATGGGACAGGGGCGCCGCAACTATGGCTACACCTTC
CDR3aa: CASSEWMGQGRRNYGYTF

d_gene: TRBD1
abundance: NA
j_gene: TRBJ1-2
v_gene: TRBV29-1
CDR3nt: TGCAGCGCGGGGGACAGGGGGAAAGGAAACTATGGCTACACCTTC
CDR3aa: CSAGDRGKGNYGYTF

d_gene: TRBD1
abundance: NA
j_gene: TRBJ2-3
v_gene: TRBV29-1
CDR3nt: TGCAGCGTAAAGACAGGGGGCGCGATGGATACGCAGTATTTT
CDR3aa: CSVKTGGAMDTQYF

d_gene: NA
abundance: NA
j_gene: TRBJ1-1
v_gene: TRBV5-1
CDR3nt: TGCGCCAGCAGCCCCAGGGAGAACAGGGCTGAAGCTTTCTTT
CDR3aa: CASSPRENRAEAFF

d_gene: TRBD1
abundance: NA
j_gene: TRBJ1-1
v_gene: TRBV6-5
CDR3nt: TGTGCCAGCAGTTACCAGGGGGCTGAAGCTTTCTTT
CDR3aa: CASSYQGAEAFF

d_gene: NA
abundance: NA
j_gene: TRBJ1-2
v_gene: TRBV11-2
CDR3nt: TGTGCCAGCAGCTTAGATCCCCTTCTCTATGGCTACACCTTC
CDR3aa: CASSLDPLLYGYTF

d_gene: NA
abundance: NA
j_gene: TRBJ1-1
v_gene: TRBV12-3/TRBV12-4
CDR3nt: TGTGCCAGCAGCGTAACAGCGAACACTGAAGCTTTCTTT
CDR3aa: CASSVTANTEAFF

d_gene: NA
abundance: NA
j_gene: TRBJ2-7
v_gene: TRBV12-3/TRBV12-4
CDR3nt: TGTGCCAGCAGTTTTTCCGCGGGCTACGAGCAGTACTTC
CDR3aa: CASSFSAGYEQYF

d_gene: TRBD1
abundance: once
j_gene: TRBJ2-2
v_gene: TRBV3-1/TRBV3-2
CDR3nt: TGTGCCAGCAGCCAACGGACAGGGGGCTGGACCGGGGAGCTGTTTTTT
CDR3aa: CASSQRTGGWTGELFF

d_gene: NA
abundance: NA
j_gene: TRBJ2-1
v_gene: TRBV9
CDR3nt: TGTGCCAGCAGCGTAGGCCACAGGGCAGACAATGAGCAGTTCTTC
CDR3aa: CASSVGHRADNEQFF

d_gene: NA
abundance: NA
j_gene: TRBJ1-3
v_gene: TRBV6-1
CDR3nt: TGTGCCAGCAGTGAATGGAAACAGGGAGACACCATATATTTT
CDR3aa: CASSEWKQGDTIYF

d_gene: NA
abundance: NA
j_gene: TRBJ2-1
v_gene: TRBV7-2
CDR3nt: TGTGCCAGCAGCCCTAGGGTTAGCGGTAGTTACAATGAGCAGTTCTTC
CDR3aa: CASSPRVSGSYNEQFF

d_gene: NA
abundance: NA
j_gene: TRBJ2-3
v_gene: TRBV19
CDR3nt: TGTGCCAGTAGCTTCCGGGTGGCAGATACGCAGTATTTT
CDR3aa: CASSFRVADTQYF

d_gene: TRBD1
abundance: NA
j_gene: TRBJ1-1
v_gene: TRBV19
CDR3nt: TGTGCCAGTAGTATAGAAGCTACAGGGGAAAACACTGAAGCTTTCTTT
CDR3aa: CASSIEATGENTEAFF

d_gene: TRBD1
abundance: NA
j_gene: TRBJ2-1
v_gene: TRBV2
CDR3nt: TGTGCCAGCAGTGAAGCGATCACAGGGGGCTTCTACAATGAGCAGTTCTTC
CDR3aa: CASSEAITGGFYNEQFF

d_gene: NA
abundance: once
j_gene: TRBJ2-5
v_gene: TRBV1
CDR3nt: TGCACCAGCACCAGGGGTGTAGTAGCGGGAGAAAGGGAGACCCAGTACTTC
CDR3aa: CTSTRGVVAGERETQYF

d_gene: TRBD1
abundance: NA
j_gene: TRBJ1-2
v_gene: TRBV29-1
CDR3nt: TGCAGCGTCCGGCACCGGACAGGGGATGGCTACACCTTC
CDR3aa: CSVRHRTGDGYTF

d_gene: NA
abundance: NA
j_gene: TRBJ1-1
v_gene: TRBV6-1
CDR3nt: TGTGCCAGCAGTGAAAGGATGAGAGAGGCTGAAGCTTTCTTT
CDR3aa: CASSERMREAEAFF

d_gene: NA
abundance: once
j_gene: TRBJ1-1
v_gene: TRBV5-1
CDR3nt: TGCGCCAGCAGCGGAGTCGGGGGTAACACTGAAGCTTTCTTT
CDR3aa: CASSGVGGNTEAFF

d_gene: NA
abundance: NA
j_gene: TRBJ1-5
v_gene: TRBV2
CDR3nt: TGTGCCAGCCGGAAAGGCGGGGGCTCAAGCAATCAGCCCCAGCATTTT
CDR3aa: CASRKGGGSSNQPQHF

d_gene: TRBD1
abundance: NA
j_gene: TRBJ2-7
v_gene: TRBV6-6
CDR3nt: TGTGCCAGCAGTTACCTACTTACCGGGACAGGCACTTTC
CDR3aa: CASSYLLTGTGTF

d_gene: NA
abundance: once
j_gene: TRBJ1-3
v_gene: TRBV18
CDR3nt: TGTGCCAGCTCAACTAACCGGGACAAGTCTGGAAACACCATATATTTT
CDR3aa: CASSTNRDKSGNTIYF

d_gene: NA
abundance: NA
j_gene: TRBJ1-4
v_gene: TRBV9
CDR3nt: TGTGCCAGCAGCGAAAACCCCGCTGCTCACAGTGAAAAACTGTTTTTT
CDR3aa: CASSENPAAHSEKLFF

d_gene: TRBD1
abundance: NA
j_gene: TRBJ2-1
v_gene: TRBV7-2
CDR3nt: TGTGCCAGCAGCCTCCCGGACAGGGGGCGATATGAGCAGTTCTTC
CDR3aa: CASSLPDRGRYEQFF

d_gene: NA
abundance: NA
j_gene: TRBJ1-1
v_gene: TRBV21-1
CDR3nt: TGTGCCGGCCCGGGACAGGCAAACACTGAAGCTTTCTTT
CDR3aa: CAGPGQANTEAFF

d_gene: TRBD1
abundance: NA
j_gene: TRBJ1-1
v_gene: TRBV9
CDR3nt: TGTGCCAGCAGCACCCGGACAGGCATGAACACTGAAGCTTTCTTT
CDR3aa: CASSTRTGMNTEAFF

d_gene: TRBD2
abundance: NA
j_gene: TRBJ2-1
v_gene: TRBV13
CDR3nt: TGTGCCAGCAGCCCCGAGACTAGCGGGGGGTCTAGCTCCTACAATGAGCAGTTCTTC
CDR3aa: CASSPETSGGSSSYNEQFF

d_gene: TRBD1
abundance: NA
j_gene: TRBJ2-1
v_gene: TRBV5-1
CDR3nt: TGCGCCAGCAGCACCCGACAGGGCACCTATTACAATGAGCAGTTCTTC
CDR3aa: CASSTRQGTYYNEQFF

d_gene: NA
abundance: NA
j_gene: TRBJ2-1
v_gene: TRBV12-2
CDR3nt: TGTGCTAGTAGCAGCGGGAGGGCCTCCTACAATGAGCAGTTCTTC
CDR3aa: CASSSGRASYNEQFF

d_gene: TRBD2
abundance: NA
j_gene: TRBJ2-3
v_gene: TRBV7-2
CDR3nt: TGTGCCAGCAGCTTGGCGGTGCGCGGGGGGGCCTCAAGGGGCAATACGCAGTATTTT
CDR3aa: CASSLAVRGGASRGNTQYF

d_gene: NA
abundance: once
j_gene: TRBJ1-1
v_gene: TRBV6-5
CDR3nt: TGTGCCGGCAGTTACGGAGGGCCTACTTCAAACACTGAAGCTTTCTTT
CDR3aa: CAGSYGGPTSNTEAFF

d_gene: TRBD2
abundance: NA
j_gene: TRBJ2-1
v_gene: TRBV7-3
CDR3nt: TGTGCCAGCAGCTCCTTTGGCCCGGGACACGGGACTAGCGGTTACAATGAGCAGTTCTTC
CDR3aa: CASSSFGPGHGTSGYNEQFF